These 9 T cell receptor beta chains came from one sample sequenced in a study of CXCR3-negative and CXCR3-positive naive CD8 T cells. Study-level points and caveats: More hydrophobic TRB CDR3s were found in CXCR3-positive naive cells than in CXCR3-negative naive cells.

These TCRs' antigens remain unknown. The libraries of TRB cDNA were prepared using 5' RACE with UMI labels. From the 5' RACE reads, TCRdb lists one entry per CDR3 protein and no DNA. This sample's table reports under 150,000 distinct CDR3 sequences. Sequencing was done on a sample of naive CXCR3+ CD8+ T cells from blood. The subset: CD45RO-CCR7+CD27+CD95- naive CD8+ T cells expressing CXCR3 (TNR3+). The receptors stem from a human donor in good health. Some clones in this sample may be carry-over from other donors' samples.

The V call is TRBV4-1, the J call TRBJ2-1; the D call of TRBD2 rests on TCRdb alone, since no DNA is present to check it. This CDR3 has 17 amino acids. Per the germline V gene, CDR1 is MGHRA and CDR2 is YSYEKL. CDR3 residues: CASSQDLPGLYYNEQFF.

CDR3 amino acids: CSARLTGEETQYF. This sequence joins TRBV20-1 and TRBJ2-5; TCRdb gives TRBD1 as the D gene, but with no DNA this cannot be confirmed. CDR1 is DFQATT and CDR2 is SNEGSKA in the germline V gene (reference sequence). This CDR3 is 13 amino acids long.

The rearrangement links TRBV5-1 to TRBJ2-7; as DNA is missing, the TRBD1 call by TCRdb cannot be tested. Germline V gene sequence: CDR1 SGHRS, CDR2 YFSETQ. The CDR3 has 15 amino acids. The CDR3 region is CASRFRDADSYEQYF. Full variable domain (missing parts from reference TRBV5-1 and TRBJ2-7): KAGVTQTPRYLIKTRGQQVTLSCSPISGHRSVSWYQQTPGQGLQFLFEYFSETQRNKGNFPGRFSGRQFSNSRSEMNVSTLELGDSALYLCASRFRDADSYEQYFGPGTRLTVT.

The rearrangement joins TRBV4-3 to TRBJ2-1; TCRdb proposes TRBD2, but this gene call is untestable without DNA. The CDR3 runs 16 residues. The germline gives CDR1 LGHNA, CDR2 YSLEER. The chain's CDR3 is CASSQVPVPHYNEQFF.

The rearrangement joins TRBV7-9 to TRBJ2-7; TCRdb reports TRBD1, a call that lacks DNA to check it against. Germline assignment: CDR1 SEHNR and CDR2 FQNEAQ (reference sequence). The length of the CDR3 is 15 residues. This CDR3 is CASSPPGTHMFEQYF.

CDR3 protein: CASSASWGLSYNEQFF. The chain uses TRBV12-3 or TRBV12-4 and TRBJ2-1; TCRdb outputs TRBD2, but without DNA this stays unchecked. This CDR3 is 16 amino acids long.

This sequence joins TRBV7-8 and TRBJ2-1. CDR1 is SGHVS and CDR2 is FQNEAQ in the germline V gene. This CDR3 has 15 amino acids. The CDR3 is CASSLAGGTYNEQLF.

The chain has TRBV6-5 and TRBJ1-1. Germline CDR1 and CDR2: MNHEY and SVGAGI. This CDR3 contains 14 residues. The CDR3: CASSYSSANTEAFF.

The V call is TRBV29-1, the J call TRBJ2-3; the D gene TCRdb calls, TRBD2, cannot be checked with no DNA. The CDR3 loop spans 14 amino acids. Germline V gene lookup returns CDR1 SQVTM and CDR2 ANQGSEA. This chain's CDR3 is CSVPLAGGPAEQYF.